A selection of T cell receptor beta chains follows, all from one sample in a study of neurological immune-mediated disorders. Each CDR3 protein gets one entry after TCRdb re-called the 5' RACE reads with MiXCR. The table shows roughly 100,000 distinct CDR3 sequences, with under 14% occurring only once. The sample taken for sequencing was PBMCs. These receptors were taken from a female donor with HTLV-1-associated myelopathy (HAM/TSP). CDR3s leave out the opening cysteine and the closing phenylalanine or tryptophan.

v_call	j_call	cdr3_aa
TRBV20-1	TRBJ1-4	SASTRTLTNEKLF
TRBV5-1	TRBJ2-7	ASTTLDRGATEQY
TRBV10-3	TRBJ2-1	AISESNLRGNEQF
TRBV20-1	TRBJ2-1	SATLSSSYNEQF
TRBV19	TRBJ1-3	ASFQTANSGNTIY
TRBV28	TRBJ2-7	ASSLWSRGSYEQY
TRBV18	TRBJ2-1	ASSPSSGGRDEQF
TRBV5-8	TRBJ1-3	ASSWTQPGAGNTIY
TRBV10-3	TRBJ2-3	AISDPTRDGTDTQY
TRBV20-1	TRBJ2-2	SATCTTGELF